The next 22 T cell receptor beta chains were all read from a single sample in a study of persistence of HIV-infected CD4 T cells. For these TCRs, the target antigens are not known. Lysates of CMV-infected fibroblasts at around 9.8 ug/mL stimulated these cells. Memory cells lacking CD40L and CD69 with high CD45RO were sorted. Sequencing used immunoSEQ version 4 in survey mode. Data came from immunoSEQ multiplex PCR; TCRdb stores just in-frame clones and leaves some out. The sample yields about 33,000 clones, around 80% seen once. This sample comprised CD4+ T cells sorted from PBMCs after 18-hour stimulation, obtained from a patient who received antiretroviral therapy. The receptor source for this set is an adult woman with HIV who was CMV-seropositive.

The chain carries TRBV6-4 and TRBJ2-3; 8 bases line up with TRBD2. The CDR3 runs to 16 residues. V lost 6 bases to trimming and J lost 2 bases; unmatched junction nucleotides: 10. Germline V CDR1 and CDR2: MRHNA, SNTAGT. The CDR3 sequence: CASSPTSGGPTDTQYF. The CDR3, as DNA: TGTGCCAGCAGCCCGACGAGCGGGGGACCCACAGATACGCAGTATTTT.

The CDR3 protein is CASSITANYGYTF. CDR3 DNA: TGTGCCAGCAGCATAACAGCTAACTATGGCTACACCTTC. The gene calls are TRBV21-1 and TRBJ1-2; the table's D call of TRBD1 was not tested on the DNA. TRBV21-1 is labeled a pseudogene. CDR3 length: 13 amino acids.

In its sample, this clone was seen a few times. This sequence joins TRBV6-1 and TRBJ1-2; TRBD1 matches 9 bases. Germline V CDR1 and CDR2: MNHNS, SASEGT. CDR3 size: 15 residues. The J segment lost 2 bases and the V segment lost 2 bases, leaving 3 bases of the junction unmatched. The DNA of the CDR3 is TGTGCCAGCAGTGAAATTGGGACAGGGAACTATGGCTACACCTTC. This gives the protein CASSEIGTGNYGYTF.

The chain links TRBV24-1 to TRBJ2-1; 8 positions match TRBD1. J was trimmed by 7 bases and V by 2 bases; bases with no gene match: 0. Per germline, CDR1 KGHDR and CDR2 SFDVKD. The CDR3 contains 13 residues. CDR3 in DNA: TGTGCCACCAGTGATTACAGGGGGAATGAGCAGTTCTTC. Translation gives CATSDYRGNEQFF.

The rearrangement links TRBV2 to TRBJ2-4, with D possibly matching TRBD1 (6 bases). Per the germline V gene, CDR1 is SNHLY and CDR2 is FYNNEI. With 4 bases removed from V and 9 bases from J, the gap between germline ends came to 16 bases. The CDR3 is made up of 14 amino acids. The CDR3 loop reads CASSVLGVGGIQYF. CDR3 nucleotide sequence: TGTGCCAGCAGTGTGTTGGGGGTAGGGGGCATTCAGTACTTC. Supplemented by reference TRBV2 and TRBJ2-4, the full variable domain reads EPEVTQTPSHQVTQMGQEVILRCVPISNHLYFYWYRQILGQKVEFLVSFYNNEISEKSEIFDDQFSVERPDGSNFTLKIRSTKLEDSAMYFCASSVLGVGGIQYFGAGTRLSVL.

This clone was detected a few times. In DNA form, the CDR3 reads TGTGCCAGCAGTAGGGACAGCCTGGCGAACACTGAAGCTTTCTTT. Amino acids: CASSRDSLANTEAFF. V is TRBV2 and J is TRBJ1-1, with TRBD1 matching over 7 bases. Unmatched junction bases numbered 7, after V lost 5 bases and J lost 1 base. CDR3 size: 15 residues. The germline gives CDR1 SNHLY, CDR2 FYNNEI.

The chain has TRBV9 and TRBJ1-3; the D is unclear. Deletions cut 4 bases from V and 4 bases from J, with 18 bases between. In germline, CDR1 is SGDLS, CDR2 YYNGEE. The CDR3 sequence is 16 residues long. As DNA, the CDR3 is TGTGCCAGCAGCCCGTCCCCGGGAAATGGAGGAAACACCATATATTTT. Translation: CASSPSPGNGGNTIYF.

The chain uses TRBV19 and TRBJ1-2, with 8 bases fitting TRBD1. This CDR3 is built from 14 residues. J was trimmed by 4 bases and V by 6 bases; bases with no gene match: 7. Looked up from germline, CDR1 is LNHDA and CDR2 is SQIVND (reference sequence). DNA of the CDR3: TGTGCCAGTAGGCGGAGAGACAGGGGCTATGGCTACACCTTC. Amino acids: CASRRRDRGYGYTF.

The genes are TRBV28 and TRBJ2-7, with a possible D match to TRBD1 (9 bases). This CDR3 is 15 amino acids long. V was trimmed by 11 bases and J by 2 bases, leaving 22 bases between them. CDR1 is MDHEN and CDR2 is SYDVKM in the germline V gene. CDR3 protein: CACTGRDRDAYEQYF. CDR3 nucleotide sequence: TGTGCCTGCACCGGGAGGGACAGGGACGCCTACGAGCAGTACTTC. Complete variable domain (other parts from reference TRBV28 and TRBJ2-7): DVKVTQSSRYLVKRTGEKVFLECVQDMDHENMFWYRQDPGLGLRLIYFSYDVKMKEKGDIPEGYSVSREKKERFSLILESASTNQTSMYLCACTGRDRDAYEQYFGPGTRLTVT.

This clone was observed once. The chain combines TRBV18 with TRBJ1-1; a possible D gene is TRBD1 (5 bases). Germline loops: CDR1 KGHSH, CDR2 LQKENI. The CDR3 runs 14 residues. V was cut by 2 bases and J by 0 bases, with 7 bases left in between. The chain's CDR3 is CASSPTGVNTEAFF. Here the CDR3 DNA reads TGTGCCAGCTCACCAACAGGAGTGAACACTGAAGCTTTCTTT.

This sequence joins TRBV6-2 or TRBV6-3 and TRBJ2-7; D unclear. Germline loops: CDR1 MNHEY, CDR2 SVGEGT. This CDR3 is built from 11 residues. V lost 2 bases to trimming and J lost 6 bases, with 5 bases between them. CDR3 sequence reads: CASSYPSEQYF. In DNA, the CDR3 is TGTGCCAGCAGTTACCCTTCCGAGCAGTACTTC.

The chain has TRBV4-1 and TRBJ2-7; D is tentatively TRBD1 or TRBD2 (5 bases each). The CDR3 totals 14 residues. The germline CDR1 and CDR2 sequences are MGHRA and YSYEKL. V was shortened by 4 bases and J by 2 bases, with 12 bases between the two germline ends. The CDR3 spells CASSPGTLAYEQYF. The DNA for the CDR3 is TGCGCCAGCAGCCCTGGGACCTTGGCCTACGAGCAGTACTTC.

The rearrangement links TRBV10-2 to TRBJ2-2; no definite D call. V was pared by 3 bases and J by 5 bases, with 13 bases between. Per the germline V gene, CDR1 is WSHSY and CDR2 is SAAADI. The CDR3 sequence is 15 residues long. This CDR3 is CASSEMPLGTGELFF. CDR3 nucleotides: TGCGCCAGCAGTGAAATGCCGCTTGGGACCGGGGAGCTGTTTTTT.

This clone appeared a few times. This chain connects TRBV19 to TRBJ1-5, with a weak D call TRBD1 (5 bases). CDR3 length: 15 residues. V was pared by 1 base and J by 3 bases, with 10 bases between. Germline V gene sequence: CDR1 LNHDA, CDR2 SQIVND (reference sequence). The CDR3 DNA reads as TGTGCCAGTAGTATAGTGGGGCCGTACAATCAGCCCCAGCATTTT. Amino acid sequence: CASSIVGPYNQPQHF.

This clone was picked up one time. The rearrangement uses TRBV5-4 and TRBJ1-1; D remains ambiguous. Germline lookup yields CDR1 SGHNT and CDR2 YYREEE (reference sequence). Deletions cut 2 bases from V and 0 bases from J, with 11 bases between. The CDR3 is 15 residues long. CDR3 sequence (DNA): TGTGCCAGCAGCTTTTCATGGCAGATGAACACTGAAGCTTTCTTT. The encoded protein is CASSFSWQMNTEAFF. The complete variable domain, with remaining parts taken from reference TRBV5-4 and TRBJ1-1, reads ETGVTQSPTHLIKTRGQQVTLRCSSQSGHNTVSWYQQALGQGPQFIFQYYREEENGRGNFPPRFSGLQFPNYSSELNVNALELDDSALYLCASSFSWQMNTEAFFGQGTRLTVV.

The CDR3 nucleotides are TGTGCCAGCAGCTTTCGGGACAGCGGGGGGGAAGCTTTCTTT. Its translation: CASSFRDSGGEAFF. The chain has TRBV5-6 and TRBJ1-1; 7 bases match TRBD1. With 2 bases clipped from V and 8 bases from J, the junction kept 9 bases outside the gene matches. Germline lookup yields CDR1 SGHDT and CDR2 YYEEEE. This CDR3 has 14 residues.

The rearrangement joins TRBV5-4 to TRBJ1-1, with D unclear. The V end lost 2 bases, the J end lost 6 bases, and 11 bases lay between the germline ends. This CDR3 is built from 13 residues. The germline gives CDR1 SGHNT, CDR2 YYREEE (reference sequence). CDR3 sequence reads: CASSLEGIAEAFF. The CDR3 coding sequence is TGTGCCAGCAGCTTAGAGGGCATCGCTGAAGCTTTCTTT. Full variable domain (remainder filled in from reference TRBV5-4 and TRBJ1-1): ETGVTQSPTHLIKTRGQQVTLRCSSQSGHNTVSWYQQALGQGPQFIFQYYREEENGRGNFPPRFSGLQFPNYSSELNVNALELDDSALYLCASSLEGIAEAFFGQGTRLTVV.

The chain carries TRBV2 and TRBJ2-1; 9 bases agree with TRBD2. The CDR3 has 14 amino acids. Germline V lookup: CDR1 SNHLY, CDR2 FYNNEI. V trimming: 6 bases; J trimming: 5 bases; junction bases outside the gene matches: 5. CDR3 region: CASSLAGLNNEQFF. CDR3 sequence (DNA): TGTGCCAGCAGCCTAGCGGGACTAAACAATGAGCAGTTCTTC.

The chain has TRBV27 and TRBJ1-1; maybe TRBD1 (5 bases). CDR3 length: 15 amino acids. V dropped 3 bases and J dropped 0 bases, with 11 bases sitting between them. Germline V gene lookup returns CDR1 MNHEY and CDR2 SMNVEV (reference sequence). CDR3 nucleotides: TGTGCCAGCAGTTTGGGACGTAATATGAACACTGAAGCTTTCTTT. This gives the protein CASSLGRNMNTEAFF.

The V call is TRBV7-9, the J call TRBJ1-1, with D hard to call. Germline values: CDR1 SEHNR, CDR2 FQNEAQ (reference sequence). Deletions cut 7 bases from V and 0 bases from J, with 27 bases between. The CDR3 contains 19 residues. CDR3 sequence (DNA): TGTGCCAGCACCCATTACCCCGCAAGGAGGCTACCAATGAACACTGAAGCTTTCTTT. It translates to CASTHYPARRLPMNTEAFF.

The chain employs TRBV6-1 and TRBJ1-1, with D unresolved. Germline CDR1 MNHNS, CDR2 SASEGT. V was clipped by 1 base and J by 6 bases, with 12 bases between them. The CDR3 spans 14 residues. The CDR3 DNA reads TGTGCCAGCAGTGAAGGGCAGTATCTGTCTGAAGCTTTCTTT. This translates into CASSEGQYLSEAFF.

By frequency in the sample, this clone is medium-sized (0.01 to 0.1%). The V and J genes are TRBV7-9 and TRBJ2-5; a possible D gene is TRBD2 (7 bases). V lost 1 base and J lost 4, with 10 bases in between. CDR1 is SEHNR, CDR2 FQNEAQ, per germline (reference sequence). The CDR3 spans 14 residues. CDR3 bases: TGTGCCAGCAGCTTAGTCGGGGGGCCAGAGACCCAGTACTTC. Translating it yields CASSLVGGPETQYF.